This T cell receptor (beta chain) came from a study of breast tumors, draining lymph nodes, adjacent tissues. This clonotype occurred many times. Its antigen is still unknown. Study-level points and caveats: Most tumor T cells seemingly derive from lymph node, then expand in tumor. Tumor T cell lymph node origin was a supported hypothesis, not proven. Compared with lymph nodes, tumors were less diverse; compared with nontumor tissue, more.

Axillary draining lymph nodes of breast cancer patients supplied the node samples. TCRdb reprocessed the multiplex PCR reads with MiXCR, giving one entry per CDR3 protein. The sample shows under 150,000 distinct CDR3 sequences, about 20% of them seen only once. What was sequenced was axillary lymph node tissue. The source of this sequence is a female donor with breast cancer. Some clones in this sample may be carry-over from other donors' samples.

The CDR3 sequence: CSGMELAFYNEQFF. In nucleotides, the CDR3 is TGCAGCGGGATGGAACTAGCGTTTTACAATGAGCAGTTCTTC. The chain links TRBV29-1 to TRBJ2-1, with 7 bases lining up with TRBD2. From germline, CDR1 is SQVTM and CDR2 ANQGSEA. With 7 bases clipped from V and 4 bases from J, the junction kept 10 bases outside the gene matches. The CDR3 contains 14 residues.